Sequencing of this T cell receptor (beta chain) was carried out in a study of PD-1 blockade in classical Hodgkin lymphoma. Relapse after autologous stem cell transplantation occurred in every patient, and brentuximab vedotin exposure varied. Magnetic negative selection served to purify CD4+ T cells out of PBMCs that had been thawed. Complete response, partial response or progressive disease was recorded as best response. Produced via immunoSEQ multiplex PCR; TCRdb's table is partial and in-frame only. The sample shows about 27,000 clones, about three quarters of them seen only once. With 5 bases removed from V and 6 bases from J, the gap between germline ends came to 7 bases. This CDR3 has 10 amino acids. Germline CDR1 reads GTSNPN; CDR2 reads SVGIG (reference sequence).

The receptor was isolated from a human donor with classical Hodgkin lymphoma. This specimen was CD4+ T cells from blood, taken at baseline. The J gene is TRBJ1-1, the V gene TRBV30; D ambiguous. The CDR3 region is CAWSGAEAFF. CDR3 in DNA: TGTGCCTGGTCTGGAGCTGAAGCTTTCTTT.